One and the same sample provided the 14 T cell receptor beta chains below, sequenced in a study of control samples from healthy donors and cancer patients. Some clones are missing from TCRdb's copy, which holds only in-frame ones; the method was immunoSEQ multiplex PCR. The sample contains about 130,000 clones, around 92% of which appear only once. Sequenced sample: PBMCs. These receptors were obtained from an elderly man with head and neck cancer.

J is TRBJ2-3 and V is TRBV5-4; D gene unclear. The germline gives CDR1 SGHNT, CDR2 YYREEE (reference sequence). The CDR3 runs 15 residues. Trimming cost V 4 bases and J 0 bases, with 12 bases left between them. The CDR3 DNA sequence: TGTGCCAGCAGCCACCCGGGCGTCAGCACAGATACGCAGTATTTT. This translates into CASSHPGVSTDTQYF.

The J gene is TRBJ1-2, the V gene TRBV6-5; 7 nucleotides agree with TRBD1. From germline, CDR1 is MNHEY and CDR2 SVGAGI. Germline trimming cut 8 bases from V and 5 bases from J; bases unmatched to any gene: 14. The CDR3 spans 15 residues. CDR3 residues: CASARQGRAPYGYTF. DNA for the CDR3: TGTGCCAGCGCCCGACAGGGCCGGGCCCCATATGGCTACACCTTC.

This rearrangement joins TRBV5-5 to TRBJ2-1; D is possibly TRBD1 (6 bases). The germline CDR1 and CDR2 sequences are SGHKS and YYEKEE (reference sequence). Trimming took 4 bases from V and 4 from J, leaving 18 bases between them. The CDR3 extends over 16 amino acids. CDR3 sequence reads: CASSPVQGIRYNEQFF. The CDR3 bases are TGTGCCAGCAGCCCGGTACAGGGAATAAGGTACAATGAGCAGTTCTTC.

The chain carries TRBV25-1 and TRBJ2-5, with a possible D match to TRBD2 (6 bases). This CDR3 has 14 residues. Germline CDR1 reads MGHDK; CDR2 reads SYGVNS. The V and J ends lost 4 bases and 5 bases respectively, with 14 bases between them. DNA of the CDR3: TGTGCCAGCAGTGTTTTCGGGGGTGGGGAGACCCAGTACTTC. Protein: CASSVFGGGETQYF. Together with reference TRBV25-1 and TRBJ2-5, the CDR3 gives the full variable domain: EADIYQTPRYLVIGTGKKITLECSQTMGHDKMYWYQQDPGMELHLIHYSYGVNSTEKGDLSSESTVSRIRTEHFPLTLESARPSHTSQYLCASSVFGGGETQYFGPGTRLLVL.

The V call is TRBV19, the J call TRBJ2-1; D is unclear. V lost 5 bases, J lost 7 bases, and 12 bases lay in between. This CDR3 contains 13 residues. Germline lookup yields CDR1 LNHDA and CDR2 SQIVND (reference sequence). CDR3 bases: TGTGCCAGTAGTGCTGTCCCAGCAAATGAGCAGTTCTTC. This codes for CASSAVPANEQFF.

This clone has just one count. The rearrangement links TRBV4-1 to TRBJ2-1; 7 bases match TRBD2. Germline CDR1 and CDR2: MGHRA and YSYEKL. V trimming: 3 bases; J trimming: 5 bases; junction bases outside the gene matches: 7. The CDR3 loop spans 15 amino acids. The CDR3 nucleotides are TGCGCCAGCAGCCACTCACGGCTAGCGGACAATGAGCAGTTCTTC. It is translated as CASSHSRLADNEQFF.

The chain links TRBV20-1 to TRBJ2-3; D gene ambiguous. V shed 3 bases and J shed 5 bases, with 6 bases lying between them. The CDR3 extends over 11 amino acids. Germline CDR1 DFQATT, CDR2 SNEGSKA (reference sequence). The DNA for the CDR3 is TGCAGTGCTAGTGTAGGAGATACGCAGTATTTT. Translation: CSASVGDTQYF.

The genes are TRBV19 and TRBJ1-1; 8 positions match TRBD1. Germline V CDR1 and CDR2: LNHDA, SQIVND (reference sequence). CDR3 length equals 14 residues. J lost 7 bases, V lost 1 base, and 5 bases had no gene match. The CDR3 bases are TGTGCCAGTAGTATAGGACAGGGGAGTAGTGAAGCTTTCTTT. Amino acid sequence: CASSIGQGSSEAFF.

The gene calls are TRBV5-1 and TRBJ1-1; weak D call: TRBD1 (6 bases). CDR3 size: 15 residues. V lost 6 bases and J lost 4, with 19 bases in between. From germline, CDR1 is SGHRS and CDR2 YFSETQ. This CDR3 is CASTPGPGRGTEAFF. CDR3 sequence (DNA): TGCGCCAGCACCCCGGGCCCGGGCAGGGGCACTGAAGCTTTCTTT.

The chain links TRBV5-1 to TRBJ1-1, with 11 bases matching TRBD1. Germline V lookup: CDR1 SGHRS, CDR2 YFSETQ. CDR3 length equals 15 residues. V lost 2 bases to trimming and J lost 4 bases; unmatched junction nucleotides: 4. The CDR3 loop reads CASSFPGTGGTEAFF. The CDR3 coding sequence is TGCGCCAGCAGCTTCCCCGGGACAGGGGGCACTGAAGCTTTCTTT.

This sequence joins TRBV5-1 and TRBJ2-7, with 8 bases that match TRBD1. The CDR3 spans 13 residues. CDR1 is SGHRS, CDR2 YFSETQ, per germline. Trimming cost V 4 bases and J 3 bases; bases outside gene matches: 3. In DNA, the CDR3 is TGCGCCAGCAGCCACGGACAGGGCTACGAGCAGTACTTC. It yields the protein CASSHGQGYEQYF.

The V call is TRBV11-2, the J call TRBJ1-1; TRBD1 matches at 7 bases. The CDR3 covers 18 residues. The germline V gene encodes CDR1 SGHAT and CDR2 FQNNGV. V lost 5 bases, J lost 5 bases, and 20 bases stayed unmatched. The CDR3 here is CASSLPPNFSGGKTEAFF. DNA of the CDR3: TGTGCCAGCAGCCTCCCCCCCAATTTTTCAGGGGGTAAAACTGAAGCTTTCTTT.

This clone was observed a handful of times. For the CDR3, the DNA is TGTGCCAGCAGCCCTCAAAACACTGAAGCTTTCTTT. Its protein is CASSPQNTEAFF. The V gene is TRBV7-2, the J gene TRBJ1-1; no firm D call. V shed 5 bases and J shed 2 bases, with 6 bases lying between them. Germline V lookup: CDR1 SGHTA, CDR2 FQGNSA. This CDR3 contains 12 residues.

The chain links TRBV27 to TRBJ2-6; TRBD1 matches at 10 bases. Germline trimming cut 3 bases from V and 0 bases from J; bases unmatched to any gene: 11. The CDR3 consists of 20 residues. Germline values: CDR1 MNHEY, CDR2 SMNVEV (reference sequence). CDR3 sequence (DNA): TGTGCCAGCAGTTTCTTCCGGGACAGGGGCGTTAGCTCTGGGGCCAACGTCCTGACTTTC. It encodes CASSFFRDRGVSSGANVLTF.